Presented here are 10 T cell receptor beta chains from one specimen sequenced in a study of T cells in Graves' hyperthyroidism and ophthalmopathy. From RNA transcripts, TCR beta CDR3 regions were amplified. The study used the HTBI primer set for a first-round RT-PCR of the TCR CDR3. TCRdb used MiXCR to reprocess the multiplex PCR reads, holding one entry per CDR3 protein. The sample yields roughly 750,000 distinct CDR3 sequences, around 17% seen once. Sequencing was performed on blood. Every receptor here comes from a man younger than 35 with Graves' hyperthyroidism.

In its sample, this clonotype was seen a few times. The rearrangement joins TRBV30 to TRBJ2-1; D uncertain. The CDR3 runs to 12 residues. Trimming shortened V by 1 base and J by 9 bases, and 10 bases separated the two germline ends. CDR1 is GTSNPN and CDR2 is SVGIG in the germline V gene (reference sequence). This CDR3 is CAWSGRVIEQFF. As DNA, the CDR3 is TGTGCCTGGAGTGGAAGGGTGATTGAGCAGTTCTTC.

The chain combines TRBV14 with TRBJ2-3; weak D call: TRBD2 (6 bases). The CDR3 extends over 15 amino acids. The ends were cut back, 0 bases at V and 5 bases at J, with 12 bases in the middle. Germline CDR1 and CDR2: SGHDN and FVKESK. CDR3 in amino acids: CASSQDDGSRDTQYF. CDR3 bases: TGTGCCAGCAGCCAAGATGACGGGAGTCGAGATACGCAGTATTTT. The full variable domain, rest sourced from reference TRBV14 and TRBJ2-3, is EAGVTQFPSHSVIEKGQTVTLRCDPISGHDNLYWYRRVMGKEIKFLLHFVKESKQDESGMPNNRFLAERTGGTYSTLKVQPAELEDSGVYFCASSQDDGSRDTQYFGPGTRLTVL.

This clonotype was seen ten or more times. The chain joins TRBV2 to TRBJ1-1; D is unresolved. The CDR3 has 12 residues. V shed 1 base and J shed 10 bases, with 10 bases lying between them. The V gene's germline CDR1 is SNHLY and CDR2 FYNNEI. The CDR3 sequence is CASSEEEVGAFF. The CDR3 DNA sequence: TGTGCCAGCAGTGAAGAGGAGGTGGGAGCTTTCTTT. Complete variable domain (other parts from reference TRBV2 and TRBJ1-1): EPEVTQTPSHQVTQMGQEVILRCVPISNHLYFYWYRQILGQKVEFLVSFYNNEISEKSEIFDDQFSVERPDGSNFTLKIRSTKLEDSAMYFCASSEEEVGAFFGQGTRLTVV.

The chain has TRBV2 and TRBJ2-3; TRBD2 matches 15 bases. Germline-derived CDR1 and CDR2 are SNHLY and FYNNEI. V was clipped by 6 bases and J by 5 bases; unmatched bases: 15. This CDR3 region has 19 residues. CDR3 coding DNA: TGTGCCAGCAGGCTCGGGACTAGCGGGAGGCATACGAGGGGAGATACGCAGTATTTT. Protein product: CASRLGTSGRHTRGDTQYF.

This clonotype was recorded at least ten times. The chain has TRBV27 and TRBJ2-7, with 10 bases lining up with TRBD2. Trimming took 3 bases from V and 1 from J; bases not matched to a gene: 9. Germline CDR1 is MNHEY and CDR2 is SMNVEV (reference sequence). The CDR3 is 17 residues long. The DNA of the CDR3 is TGTGCCAGCAGTTTTTGGGGAGCGGGAGGGCCGTCCTACGAGCAGTACTTC. It specifies CASSFWGAGGPSYEQYF.

A few counts support this clonotype. This could be a read error, since a much larger clone is one nucleotide away. The genes are TRBV11-2 and TRBJ2-5; TRBD1 aligns across 8 bases. This CDR3 is 16 amino acids long. The germline CDR1 and CDR2 sequences are SGHAT and FQNNGV. CDR3 DNA sequence: TGTGCCAGCAGCTTACAACAGGGGGGATTCCAAGGGACCCAGTACTTC. This translates into CASSLQQGGFQGTQYF.

This clonotype was observed at least ten times. This chain joins TRBV28 and TRBJ2-1, with TRBD1 matching 7 bases. J lost 0 bases, V lost 8 bases, and 4 bases had no gene match. Per germline, CDR1 MDHEN and CDR2 SYDVKM. The CDR3 is 14 amino acids. CDR3 amino acids: CASGQVSSYNEQFF. The CDR3 bases are TGTGCCAGCGGACAGGTTAGCTCCTACAATGAGCAGTTCTTC.

This clonotype was seen only a few times. The rearrangement joins TRBV24-1 to TRBJ2-2; 8 bases map to TRBD1. With V trimmed by 6 bases and J by 5 bases, 10 bases remained unmatched. Germline loops: CDR1 KGHDR, CDR2 SFDVKD. The CDR3 sequence is 16 residues long. This chain's CDR3 is CATSPAGTGGTGELFF. CDR3 bases: TGTGCCACCAGTCCCGCCGGGACAGGAGGAACCGGGGAGCTGTTTTTT.

This clonotype appeared many times. V usage is TRBV5-1 and J usage is TRBJ2-3; unclear D gene. Germline V CDR1 and CDR2: SGHRS, YFSETQ. V gave up 0 bases and J gave up 4 bases, with 30 bases separating them. This CDR3 comprises 21 residues. This CDR3 is CASSLVVSSLVPNLAADTQYF. In nucleotides, the CDR3 is TGCGCCAGCAGCTTGGTGGTATCCAGTCTAGTCCCCAACCTCGCGGCAGATACGCAGTATTTT.

The chain carries TRBV6-1 and TRBJ1-5; D is unclear. This CDR3 has 15 residues. V shed 4 bases and J shed 0 bases, with 10 bases lying between them. Per germline, CDR1 MNHNS and CDR2 SASEGT. The CDR3 loop reads CASSGRDNSNQPQHF. The CDR3 nucleotides are TGTGCCAGCAGTGGCAGAGATAATAGCAATCAGCCCCAGCATTTT.